Here is one T cell receptor beta chain with its context. Its target is unknown. The sample originates from a study of T-cell memory formation after mild COVID-19. On the study more broadly: Largely donor-specific TCR clusters were found. Findings and limits, study-wide: Contracting clones from day 15 to 85 had balanced CD4/CD8; later expanders favoured CD4+.

CDR3 length: 13 residues. Deletions cut 3 bases from V and 9 bases from J, with 9 bases between. The germline V gene encodes CDR1 SGHDN and CDR2 FVKESK. A 5'RACE reaction primed in the constant segment made cDNA libraries of TCR alpha and TCR beta, and these carried sample barcodes and UMIs. TCRdb called the 5' RACE reads again in MiXCR, with one record for every CDR3 protein. The table lists 110,000 to 150,000 distinct CDR3 sequences, under 30% of them singletons. The material sequenced was PBMCs or a T cell subset sorted from them (not recorded which). The receptor was derived from an adult woman who had mild COVID-19 (a few samples of this study predate the infection). Cell type and time point are not known. The chain combines TRBV14 with TRBJ1-6, with D tentatively TRBD1 (5 bases). CDR3 sequence reads: CASSHEQVSPLHF. Written as DNA, the CDR3 is TGTGCCAGCAGCCATGAACAGGTTTCACCCCTCCACTTT.